Each of the 21 T cell receptor beta chains below was sequenced from the same sample in a study of T cells in Graves' hyperthyroidism and ophthalmopathy. It was RNA transcripts that yielded the amplified TCR beta CDR3 regions. Initially, a first-round RT-PCR of the TCR CDR3 employed the HTBI primer set. TCRdb itself ran the multiplex PCR reads through MiXCR, one entry per CDR3 protein. The data contain hundreds of thousands of distinct CDR3 sequences, roughly a quarter of them singletons. Input material: blood. The receptor set was obtained from a woman in her thirties with Graves' ophthalmopathy.

This clonotype was seen at least ten times. The genes are TRBV19 and TRBJ1-3; 8 bases are a match to TRBD1. V shed 4 bases and J 6 bases; nucleotides not matched to a gene: 8. CDR3 length: 15 amino acids. In germline, CDR1 is LNHDA, CDR2 SQIVND (reference sequence). The CDR3 reads CASSTTGQDVNTIYF. The CDR3 coding sequence is TGTGCCAGTAGTACCACGGGACAGGATGTAAACACCATATATTTT.

The chain has TRBV11-3 and TRBJ2-7; perhaps TRBD1 as D (6 bases). The CDR3 runs 15 residues. With 1 base removed from V and 4 bases from J, the gap between germline ends came to 14 bases. The V gene's germline CDR1 is SGHNT and CDR2 YENEEA. The CDR3 region has the DNA TGTGCCAGCAGCTTAGGGACAGTCGGTGGGTACGAGCAGTACTTC. It translates to CASSLGTVGGYEQYF.

This clonotype has at least ten counts. V usage is TRBV27 and J usage is TRBJ2-7; D call uncertain. The CDR3 covers 15 residues. V lost 6 bases to trimming and J lost 2 bases, with 17 bases between them. CDR1 and CDR2 (germline): MNHEY, SMNVEV (reference sequence). The CDR3 protein is CASRAAANEPYEQYF. CDR3 coding DNA: TGTGCCAGCAGGGCGGCAGCCAACGAGCCCTACGAGCAGTACTTC.

This clonotype was seen at least ten times. The genes are TRBV5-1 and TRBJ1-1, with 9 bases lining up with TRBD1. The CDR3 spans 15 residues. J lost 3 bases, V lost 4 bases, and 7 bases had no gene match. Per the germline V gene, CDR1 is SGHRS and CDR2 is YFSETQ. The CDR3 coding sequence is TGCGCCAGCAGCCTTACAGGGGGCGCCGACACTGAAGCTTTCTTT. Translating it yields CASSLTGGADTEAFF.

This clonotype has at least ten counts. The V gene is TRBV12-3 or TRBV12-4, the J gene TRBJ2-7, with a possible D match to TRBD2 (7 bases). Trimming took 8 bases from V and 5 from J, leaving 13 bases between them. The length of the CDR3 is 12 residues. CDR3 sequence reads: CASGGGGDEQYF. CDR3 nucleotide sequence: TGTGCCAGCGGTGGGGGGGGCGACGAGCAGTACTTC.

This clonotype was counted many times. The V gene is TRBV29-1, the J gene TRBJ2-5; D may be TRBD1 (6 bases). CDR3 size: 13 residues. Between the trimmed V and J ends, which lost 1 base and 5 bases, there was a span of 11 bases. CDR1 and CDR2 (germline): SQVTM, ANQGSEA. This chain's CDR3 is CSVEAGQLETQYF. The CDR3 nucleotides are TGCAGCGTTGAAGCGGGACAACTGGAGACCCAGTACTTC.

This clonotype has a count of ten or more. The rearrangement links TRBV10-3 to TRBJ1-1, with TRBD1 matching over 7 bases. V shed 6 bases, J shed 3 bases, and the junction held 7 bases outside the gene matches. CDR1 is ENHRY, CDR2 SYGVKD, per germline. This CDR3 comprises 14 residues. The CDR3 is CAIRQGQQDTEAFF. Here the CDR3 DNA reads TGTGCCATCAGGCAGGGACAGCAAGACACTGAAGCTTTCTTT.

This clonotype was counted ten times or more. The V call is TRBV20-1, the J call TRBJ1-2, with 9 bases identical to TRBD1. This CDR3 spans 19 amino acids. CDR1 is DFQATT and CDR2 is SNEGSKA in the germline V gene (reference sequence). The V gene end was trimmed by 0 bases and the J gene end by 4 bases; junction bases not matched to a gene: 18. The CDR3 DNA sequence: TGCAGTGCTAGAGATCGGGACATGGACAGGGGTATTGTTGGCTATGGCTACACCTTC. Residues: CSARDRDMDRGIVGYGYTF.

There are many counts of this clonotype. V and J are TRBV6-1 and TRBJ2-2; D might be TRBD1 (7 bases). V was shortened by 10 bases and J by 4 bases, with 13 bases between the two germline ends. CDR1 and CDR2 (germline): MNHNS, SASEGT. CDR3 length: 13 residues. This CDR3 reads CAINRGGTGELFF. The CDR3 DNA follows: TGTGCCATTAACAGGGGAGGCACCGGGGAGCTGTTTTTT.

This clonotype has ten or more counts. The junction does not match germline at one end; this may be a read error. The J gene is TRBJ2-7, the V gene TRBV12-3 or TRBV12-4; no clear D. The CDR3 extends over 11 amino acids. The CDR3 protein is CASSTSHEQYF. CDR3 nucleotides: TGTGCCAGCAGTACCTCCCACGAGCAGTACTTC.

The gene calls are TRBV13 and TRBJ2-7, with 9 nucleotides matching TRBD1. Unmatched junction bases numbered 8, after V lost 6 bases and J lost 2 bases. CDR3 size: 15 residues. Germline lookup yields CDR1 PRHDT and CDR2 FYEKMQ (reference sequence). The CDR3 protein is CASSRSRDRAYEQYF. The CDR3 DNA reads as TGTGCCAGCAGTCGATCCCGGGACAGGGCCTACGAGCAGTACTTC.

This clonotype showed up many times. The chain couples TRBV6-2 or TRBV6-3 to TRBJ1-2; D gene unclear. The CDR3 is 14 amino acids. CDR1 is MNHEY, CDR2 SVGEGT, per germline. Trimming took off 2 bases at V and 6 bases at J, with 13 bases between the two ends. This CDR3 is CASSYTVRADGYTF. CDR3 coding DNA: TGTGCCAGCAGTTACACGGTTAGGGCGGATGGCTACACCTTC.

V and J are TRBV28 and TRBJ2-7; no firm D call. Germline V CDR1 and CDR2: MDHEN, SYDVKM. Between the trimmed V and J ends, which lost 6 bases and 9 bases, there was a span of 21 bases. The CDR3 consists of 14 residues. The CDR3 bases are TGTGCCAGCAGCGTTAATGCTGGGGTTTGGGGGCAGTACTTC. Translation: CASSVNAGVWGQYF.

The table lists this clonotype with many counts. V gene TRBV4-2 combines with J gene TRBJ2-5, with 11 nucleotides matching TRBD2. Germline trimming cut 0 bases from V and 5 bases from J; bases unmatched to any gene: 8. The CDR3 totals 17 residues. CDR1 is LGHNA, CDR2 YNFKEQ, per germline. The CDR3 DNA is TGTGCCAGCAGCCAAGATTTGGCTAGCGGGGGGCGGGAGACCCAGTACTTC. Translated, it gives CASSQDLASGGRETQYF.

Of note for this clonotype: The germline gene is not matched at one end of the junction; a read error may be the cause. The V and J genes are TRBV6-2 or TRBV6-3 and TRBJ1-1; D is uncertain. Germline loops: CDR1 MNHEY, CDR2 SVGEGT. The CDR3 contains 15 residues. This CDR3 reads CASSQVRLANTEAFF. The CDR3 bases are TGTGCCAGCAGTCAAGTTCGCCTGGCGAACACTGAAGCTTTCTTC.

The V and J genes are TRBV6-5 and TRBJ1-3, with D possibly TRBD1 on 5 matching bases. Germline assignment: CDR1 MNHEY and CDR2 SVGAGI. V gave up 0 bases and J gave up 4 bases, with 13 bases separating them. This CDR3 comprises 16 residues. This CDR3 is CASSYSTREAGNTIYF. The CDR3 nucleotides read TGTGCCAGCAGTTACTCGACCAGGGAGGCAGGAAACACCATATATTTT.

This clonotype was seen at least ten times. The V call is TRBV20-1, the J call TRBJ1-1; D gene ambiguous. Germline CDR1 and CDR2: DFQATT and SNEGSKA (reference sequence). V was pared by 4 bases and J by 1 base, with 4 bases between. The CDR3 loop spans 11 amino acids. The CDR3 protein is CSATPNTEAFF. The CDR3 DNA reads as TGCAGTGCTACACCGAACACTGAAGCTTTCTTT.

Many counts were recorded for this clonotype. CDR3 sequence reads: CASSAAQNSYEQYF. The DNA for the CDR3 is TGTGCCAGCAGTGCAGCACAGAACTCCTACGAGCAGTACTTC. This chain connects TRBV6-1 to TRBJ2-7; D is undetermined. Deletions cut 4 bases from V and 0 bases from J, with 10 bases between. Germline V gives CDR1 MNHNS, CDR2 SASEGT. The CDR3 contains 14 residues.

This clonotype was recorded at least ten times. The rearrangement links TRBV10-3 to TRBJ1-1; a weak D match, TRBD1 (6 bases). The CDR3 has 15 residues. Trimming shortened V by 2 bases and J by 1 base, and 11 bases separated the two germline ends. Germline assignment: CDR1 ENHRY and CDR2 SYGVKD. CDR3 loop: CAISEQTGENTEAFF. The CDR3 DNA reads as TGTGCCATCAGTGAGCAGACAGGAGAGAACACTGAAGCTTTCTTT.

This clonotype was counted at least ten times. This chain's CDR3 is CSASYTRGGDYGYTF. The CDR3 DNA reads TGCAGTGCTAGTTATACCCGGGGAGGGGACTATGGCTACACCTTC. The V gene is TRBV20-1, the J gene TRBJ1-2; D is possibly TRBD1 (5 bases). V lost 3 bases to trimming and J lost 3 bases, with 17 bases between them. This CDR3 contains 15 residues. The V gene's germline CDR1 is DFQATT and CDR2 SNEGSKA (reference sequence).

There are many counts of this clonotype. The chain uses TRBV27 and TRBJ2-2, with D perhaps matching TRBD2 (7 bases). CDR3 size: 15 residues. The V and J ends lost 5 bases and 3 bases respectively, with 13 bases between them. Germline CDR1 MNHEY, CDR2 SMNVEV (reference sequence). CDR3 nucleotides: TGTGCCAGCAGTAAAGCGGGACAATACACCGGGGAGCTGTTTTTT. Protein product: CASSKAGQYTGELFF.